This T cell receptor beta chain was documented in a study of T cell repertoires in cytomegalovirus infection. The overall study: Peptides in the study included HLA-C-restricted and HLA-B-restricted CMV epitopes. An indication of both CMV infection and matching HLA type came from public TCR beta signatures. General study findings and limits: Within the response measured ex vivo, HLA-C-restricted CMV-specific TCR beta clonotypes were dominant.

TCRdb re-derived calls from the reads in MiXCR, one entry per CDR3 protein. In the table there are 650,000 to 850,000 distinct CDR3 sequences, about 29% of which are singletons. Points on this clonotype: Antigen specificity is unknown.

CDR3 length: 11 residues. In germline, CDR1 is LNHDA, CDR2 SQIVND (reference sequence). Deletions cut 7 bases from V and 6 bases from J, with 9 bases between. The TCR was taken from a human donor in good health (CMV status not recorded). Some clones in this sample may be carry-over from other donors' samples. The sequencing here drew on cultured CD8+ T cells from PBMCs, taken from culture after CMV antigen stimulation. This sequence joins TRBV19 and TRBJ1-2; weak D call: TRBD1 (5 bases). The CDR3 protein is CASTSGDGYTF. DNA for the CDR3: TGTGCCAGTACATCGGGGGATGGCTACACCTTC.